Listed here are 14 T cell receptor beta chains from one sample, sequenced in a study of CXCR3-negative and CXCR3-positive naive CD8 T cells. Libraries were UMI-labeled 5' RACE TRB cDNA. Reprocessing the 5' RACE reads, TCRdb reports a single entry for every CDR3 protein and omits DNA. The sample is made up of over 45,000 distinct CDR3 sequences, and the top ten hold 0.42% of it. The specimen was naive CXCR3- CD8+ T cells from blood. Documented subset: CD45RO-CCR7+CD27+CD95- naive CD8+ T cells lacking CXCR3 (TNR3-). Every receptor here comes from a human donor in good health. Some clones in this sample may be carry-over from other donors' samples.

CDR3 amino acids: CASSVRPTEAFF. This chain uses TRBV7-9 with TRBJ1-1. The CDR3 extends over 12 amino acids. Looked up from germline, CDR1 is SEHNR and CDR2 is FQNEAQ (reference sequence).

V is TRBV7-6 and J is TRBJ2-6. CDR1 SGHVS and CDR2 FNYEAQ come from the germline V gene. This CDR3 is 16 amino acids long. The CDR3 sequence is CASSLVGLSGANVLTF.

V is TRBV6-2 or TRBV6-3 and J is TRBJ1-2; the D call of TRBD1 rests on TCRdb alone, since no DNA is present to check it. Germline V CDR1 and CDR2: MNHEY, SVGEGT. The CDR3 loop spans 14 amino acids. The CDR3 loop reads CASSYSAGTYGYTF.

The rearrangement uses TRBV27 and TRBJ2-7; TCRdb reports TRBD1, a call that lacks DNA to check it against. Germline V gives CDR1 MNHEY, CDR2 SMNVEV (reference sequence). There are 14 residues in the CDR3. CDR3 residues: CASSTPDRRYEQYF.

V usage is TRBV7-2 and J usage is TRBJ2-6. The CDR3 loop spans 15 amino acids. Germline lookup yields CDR1 SGHTA and CDR2 FQGNSA. CDR3 loop: CASSRGISGANVLTF.

This rearrangement joins TRBV3-1 to TRBJ2-7; without DNA, the TCRdb call of TRBD2 cannot be checked. CDR1 and CDR2 (germline): LGHDT, YNNKEL (reference sequence). The CDR3 length is 15 residues. The CDR3 loop reads CASSQEAGGAYEQYF.

The chain combines TRBV10-3 with TRBJ2-7; no DNA is available, so the TRBD1 call from TCRdb remains unchecked. The CDR3 length is 14 residues. Germline CDR1 ENHRY, CDR2 SYGVKD. The CDR3 loop is CAAHSRDNSYEQYF.

V usage is TRBV29-1 and J usage is TRBJ1-1; the D gene TCRdb calls, TRBD1, cannot be checked with no DNA. The germline V gene has CDR1 SQVTM and CDR2 ANQGSEA. CDR3 length equals 12 residues. This CDR3 is CSVEGGNTEAFF. Complete variable domain (other parts from reference TRBV29-1 and TRBJ1-1): SAVISQKPSRDICQRGTSLTIQCQVDSQVTMMFWYRQQPGQSLTLIATANQGSEATYESGFVIDKFPISRPNLTFSTLTVSNMSPEDSSIYLCSVEGGNTEAFFGQGTRLTVV.

The rearrangement links TRBV7-2 to TRBJ1-1; the TCRdb D gene call, TRBD1, has no DNA to confirm it. Germline values: CDR1 SGHTA, CDR2 FQGNSA. There are 13 residues in the CDR3. The CDR3 is CATSTPLRTEAFF.

J is TRBJ2-1 and V is TRBV20-1. This CDR3 region has 11 residues. CDR1 is DFQATT and CDR2 is SNEGSKA in the germline V gene (reference sequence). The chain's CDR3 is CSARWGNEQFF.

The chain combines TRBV4-2 with TRBJ2-1; checking the TCRdb D call of TRBD2 is not possible without DNA. CDR1 and CDR2 from the germline V gene are LGHNA and YNFKEQ. This CDR3 has 16 residues. CDR3: CASSQRGLAGGAEQFF.

The chain has TRBV10-3 and TRBJ2-7; TCRdb calls TRBD2, which cannot be checked without DNA. The germline V gene has CDR1 ENHRY and CDR2 SYGVKD. The CDR3 totals 16 residues. CDR3 sequence reads: CAISESVTGGNYEQYF.

This clonotype ranks as medium-sized in terms of frequency. The V call is TRBV4-1, the J call TRBJ2-5; TCRdb gives TRBD1 as the D gene, but with no DNA this cannot be confirmed. Germline loops: CDR1 MGHRA, CDR2 YSYEKL. This CDR3 has 15 amino acids. The CDR3 here is CASSQVGGAEETQYF.

This rearrangement joins TRBV3-1 to TRBJ2-1; TCRdb reports TRBD1, a call that lacks DNA to check it against. The CDR3 has 17 residues. Germline V gives CDR1 LGHDT, CDR2 YNNKEL (reference sequence). The CDR3 spells CASSQGPGGGADNEQFF.